Detailed here is one T cell receptor beta chain. The data belong to a study of blood T cell repertoires in COVID-19. About the research overall: The United States, Italy and Spain provided the acute and convalescent COVID-19 samples. PBMCs, B-cell-depleted T cells, or T cells provided the cDNA or gDNA that made up the material.

The study assigned cohorts using participant-reported clinical history. What the recovered Cohort 3 donors had was two negative PCRs, clearance, or symptom resolution. Method: immunoSEQ multiplex PCR; TCRdb's copy keeps in-frame clones and lacks some. This sample yields about 320,000 clones, of which approximately 86% are seen a single time; around 9% belongs to the top ten. The receptor comes from a woman aged 18 to 35 who had recovered from COVID-19. The specimen sequenced was PBMCs or T cells enriched from blood (not recorded which).

CDR3 nucleotides: TGTGCCAGCAGCGTAAGACAGGGTAGCGATTCACCCCTCCACTTT. This codes for CASSVRQGSDSPLHF. The chain has TRBV9 and TRBJ1-6; 7 bases match TRBD1. Per germline, CDR1 SGDLS and CDR2 YYNGEE. The CDR3 extends over 15 amino acids. The trim removed 1 base at V and 8 bases at J, leaving 6 bases unmatched.